Listed below are T cell receptor beta chains from one sample, sequenced in a study of regulatory T cells in long-lasting Graves disease. TCRdb processed the multiplex PCR reads anew with MiXCR; each CDR3 protein has one entry. The sample holds approximately 540,000 distinct CDR3 sequences, approximately 12% seen once. The same sample was also used in a study of T cells in Graves' hyperthyroidism and ophthalmopathy.

The sequences come from peripheral blood mononuclear cells (PBMCs), collected at new diagnosis, from a patient treated with antithyroid drugs. The receptor set was obtained from a woman in her 30s with Graves disease. Each CDR3 is given with its conserved first and last residue. D genes are given only for firm matches. Size tells how often a clone was seen (once, few, many) or the class of an expanded clone, and some rows leave it out.

clone_size,v_call,d_call,j_call,cdr3_aa,cdr3_nt
few,TRBV7-3,-,TRBJ1-2,CASSPSGTDGYTF,TGTGCCAGCAGCCCGTCCGGGACGGATGGCTACACCTTC
-,TRBV20-1,-,TRBJ1-3,CSARDRGLSRNTIYF,TGCAGTGCTAGAGATCGGGGACTCTCTCGAAACACCATATATTTT
-,TRBV3-1,TRBD2,TRBJ2-7,CTSSQDKGSLAGGHYEQYF,TGTACCAGCAGCCAAGACAAAGGCTCACTAGCGGGAGGGCACTACGAGCAGTACTTC
many,TRBV28,-,TRBJ2-6,CASREAAANVLTF,TGTGCTAGCAGGGAAGCTGCGGCCAACGTCCTGACTTTC
-,TRBV9,-,TRBJ1-6,CASSVGGGSYNSPLHF,TGTGCCAGCAGCGTAGGGGGGGGCTCCTATAATTCACCCCTCCACTTT
many,TRBV10-1,-,TRBJ2-7,CASSEFRTTGAAEQYF,TGCGCCAGCAGTGAGTTCCGAACGACCGGGGCCGCCGAGCAGTACTTC
many,TRBV6-1,TRBD1,TRBJ2-5,CASNPGGWETQYF,TGTGCCAGCAATCCAGGGGGCTGGGAGACCCAGTACTTC
-,TRBV27,-,TRBJ2-4,CASSFSGPRNIQYF,TGTGCCAGCAGTTTTTCCGGGCCTCGAAACATTCAGTACTTC
once,TRBV6-5,TRBD2,TRBJ2-3,CASSYHPAGAGTDTQYF,TGTGCCAGCAGTTACCACCCAGCGGGAGCGGGCACAGATACGCAGTATTTT
many,TRBV10-2,-,TRBJ2-3,CASRVTDTQYF,TGCGCCAGCAGAGTAACAGATACGCAGTATTTT
few,TRBV19,-,TRBJ1-1,CASSIEPNTEAFF,TGTGCCAGTAGTATAGAACCGAACACTGAAGCTTTCTTT
many,TRBV27,-,TRBJ1-1,CASSLSARNTEAFF,TGTGCCAGCAGTTTATCGGCCAGGAACACTGAAGCTTTCTTT
many,TRBV2,-,TRBJ1-2,CASFKQGNYGYTF,TGTGCCAGCTTCAAACAAGGAAACTATGGCTACACCTTC
few,TRBV6-5,TRBD2,TRBJ2-1,CASSYSIFGTSGTINYNEQFF,TGTGCCAGCAGTTACTCGATTTTCGGGACTAGCGGGACGATTAACTACAATGAGCAGTTCTTC
few,TRBV6-2/TRBV6-3,TRBD2,TRBJ2-2,CASRGLAGGGTGELFF,TGTGCCAGCAGGGGTTTAGCGGGAGGCGGGACCGGGGAGCTGTTTTTT
many,TRBV7-9,TRBD1,TRBJ1-1,CASSPGQGYMNTEAFF,TGTGCCAGCAGCCCCGGACAGGGATACATGAACACTGAAGCTTTCTTT
many,TRBV6-1,TRBD2,TRBJ2-7,CASSGRGGRAYEQYF,TGTGCCAGCAGTGGCCGGGGGGGGCGAGCCTACGAGCAGTACTTC
-,TRBV6-1,TRBD2,TRBJ2-3,CASSEIAGEDTQYF,TGTGCCAGCAGTGAGATAGCGGGAGAGGATACGCAGTATTTT
many,TRBV10-3,TRBD1,TRBJ2-1,CAIGTGGVTYNEQFF,TGTGCCATAGGGACAGGGGGCGTGACCTACAATGAGCAGTTCTTC
-,TRBV4-3,TRBD2,TRBJ2-7,CASSQRSSGIYEQYF,TGCGCCAGCAGCCAAAGGTCCAGCGGGATTTACGAGCAGTACTTC
many,TRBV20-1,-,TRBJ2-1,CSAPRVSEQFF,TGCAGTGCCCCTAGGGTTTCTGAGCAGTTCTTC
many,TRBV2,TRBD1,TRBJ2-3,CASTGQPTDTQYF,TGTGCCAGCACGGGACAGCCCACAGATACGCAGTATTTT
many,TRBV27,-,TRBJ1-5,CASSLVGAGNQPQHF,TGTGCCAGCAGTTTAGTGGGGGCTGGCAATCAGCCCCAGCATTTT
few,TRBV6-5,-,TRBJ2-2,CASSYSTGGLSNTGELFF,TGTGCCAGCAGTTACTCGACAGGTGGGCTGTCGAACACCGGGGAGCTGTTTTTT
many,TRBV10-3,TRBD2,TRBJ2-1,CAIRGEVTSGRSYNEQFF,TGTGCCATCCGAGGGGAAGTGACTAGCGGGAGGTCCTACAATGAGCAGTTCTTC
many,TRBV3-1,-,TRBJ2-5,CASSQSGKETQYF,TGTGCCAGCAGCCAAAGCGGCAAAGAGACCCAGTACTTC
many,TRBV2,TRBD1,TRBJ1-4,CASLKEDRLDEKLFF,TGTGCCAGCCTTAAGGAGGACAGGCTAGATGAAAAACTGTTTTTT
few,TRBV7-9,-,TRBJ2-2,CASSLVLGNTGELFF,TGTGCCAGCAGCTTAGTTCTTGGGAACACCGGGGAGCTGTTTTTT
many,TRBV11-2,-,TRBJ1-4,CASSLGQGKRGNEKLFF,TGTGCCAGCAGCTTGGGGCAGGGAAAGAGAGGGAATGAAAAACTGTTTTTT
many,TRBV12-3/TRBV12-4,TRBD1,TRBJ2-5,CASSLGQGQYF,TGTGCCAGCAGTTTAGGACAGGGGCAATACTTC
many,TRBV6-1,-,TRBJ2-2,CASSQGFIDTGELFF,TGTGCCAGCAGTCAGGGCTTTATAGACACCGGGGAGCTGTTTTTT
few,TRBV20-1,-,TRBJ2-7,CSAYRDSTYEQYF,TGCAGTGCTTACCGGGACTCGACCTACGAGCAGTACTTC
few,TRBV11-1,-,TRBJ2-3,CASSLGGAGDTQYF,TGTGCCAGCAGCTTAGGGGGTGCGGGGGATACGCAGTATTTT
many,TRBV2,-,TRBJ1-5,CASSVRVGNQPQHF,TGTGCCAGCAGTGTCAGGGTAGGCAATCAGCCCCAGCATTTT
many,TRBV3-1,TRBD2,TRBJ2-7,CASSPLAGGPYEQYF,TGTGCCAGCAGCCCACTAGCGGGAGGGCCCTACGAGCAGTACTTC
-,TRBV6-2/TRBV6-3,-,TRBJ2-2,CASSYEDRLNTGELFF,TGTGCCAGCAGTTACGAAGACAGACTAAACACCGGGGAGCTGTTTTTT
many,TRBV7-2,TRBD2,TRBJ2-3,CASSLGLAGGSTDTQYF,TGTGCCAGCAGCTTAGGGCTAGCGGGAGGTAGCACAGATACGCAGTATTTT
few,TRBV6-2/TRBV6-3,TRBD2,TRBJ2-3,CASSYGGREGPTDTQYF,TGTGCCAGCAGTTACGGTGGGCGGGAGGGCCCGACAGATACGCAGTATTTT
few,TRBV28,TRBD2,TRBJ2-2,CASSHSGSPAGELFF,TGTGCCAGCAGTCATAGCGGGAGTCCGGCCGGGGAGCTGTTTTTT
-,TRBV28,-,TRBJ2-5,CASSFLQGLPNQETQYF,TGTGCCAGCAGTTTCCTCCAAGGATTACCCAATCAAGAGACCCAGTACTTC
many,TRBV18,-,TRBJ2-7,CASSAGTRGDYEQYF,TGTGCCAGCTCGGCTGGGACGAGGGGGGACTACGAGCAGTACTTC
few,TRBV24-1,-,TRBJ1-4,CATKTSRFSRSGEKLFF,TGTGCCACCAAGACCTCGAGATTTAGTAGGAGTGGTGAAAAACTGTTTTTT
-,TRBV27,-,TRBJ1-5,CASSFLADTGDQPQHF,TGTGCCAGCAGTTTTCTCGCTGACACCGGGGATCAGCCCCAGCATTTT
-,TRBV7-3,-,TRBJ2-3,CASSLGFGDLSTDTQYF,TGTGCCAGCAGCTTAGGTTTCGGGGACTTAAGCACAGATACGCAGTATTTT
-,TRBV20-1,TRBD2,TRBJ2-5,CSARGWSGRGEETQYF,TGCAGTGCTAGAGGTTGGAGCGGGAGGGGAGAAGAGACCCAGTACTTC
many,TRBV6-5,-,TRBJ2-1,CASSWTVSYNEQFF,TGTGCCAGCAGTTGGACAGTCTCCTACAATGAGCAGTTCTTC
many,TRBV3-1,TRBD2,TRBJ2-1,CASSQAPLAGGYHNEQFF,TGTGCCAGCAGCCAAGCTCCTCTAGCGGGAGGGTACCACAATGAGCAGTTCTTC
-,TRBV20-1,-,TRBJ1-2,CSAMSTINYGYTF,TGCAGTGCTATGTCAACGATTAACTATGGCTACACCTTC
-,TRBV12-3/TRBV12-4,TRBD1,TRBJ1-1,CASSPGTGFYTEAFF,TGTGCCAGCAGTCCCGGGACAGGGTTTTACACTGAAGCTTTCTTT
many,TRBV6-1,-,TRBJ1-1,CASTMAVNTEAFF,TGTGCCAGCACGATGGCGGTGAACACTGAAGCTTTCTTT
many,TRBV12-3/TRBV12-4,-,TRBJ2-3,CASGPDGSGGVTDTQYF,TGTGCCAGCGGACCTGACGGTTCTGGGGGCGTCACAGATACGCAGTATTTT
few,TRBV9,-,TRBJ1-6,CASSPGLPQSPLHF,TGTGCCAGCTCCCCCGGACTTCCCCAATCACCCCTCCACTTT
once,TRBV27,-,TRBJ1-1,CASSLDGGDLNTEAFF,TGTGCCAGCAGTTTAGACGGGGGCGACTTGAACACTGAAGCTTTCTTT
many,TRBV11-1,TRBD2,TRBJ2-1,CASINSGRDNEQFF,TGTGCCAGCATCAATAGCGGGCGAGACAATGAGCAGTTCTTC
few,TRBV15,TRBD1,TRBJ2-6,CATRLPGTGYSGANVLTF,TGTGCCACCCGCCTCCCCGGGACAGGGTACTCTGGGGCCAACGTCCTGACTTTC
many,TRBV2,TRBD2,TRBJ2-3,CASSVTSGSTDTQYF,TGTGCCAGCAGTGTGACTAGCGGGAGCACAGATACGCAGTATTTT